This entry concerns a single TCR beta chain. V lost 1 base, J lost 1 base, and 8 bases lay in between. Germline V gene data show CDR1 as DFQATT and CDR2 as SNEGSKA (reference sequence). The CDR3 has 14 residues. These data originate in a study of blood T cells in healthy people across ages. A J-beta primer mix and a sample-barcoded 5' primer were used in a second PCR of about 7 to 12 cycles. MiXCR, applied by TCRdb to the 5' RACE reads, yields one record per CDR3 protein. Of 780,000 or so distinct CDR3 sequences in the sample, 20% to 25% were seen once. This sample was shared with a second study, whose subject was T cells of mothers and their children.

Source material: blood. The receptor was isolated from a boy between 10 and 17 years old in good health. The chain joins TRBV20-1 to TRBJ2-4; no clear D. The CDR3 spells CSARVLDAKNIQYF. The CDR3 nucleotides are TGCAGTGCTAGAGTTCTAGATGCCAAAAACATTCAGTACTTC.